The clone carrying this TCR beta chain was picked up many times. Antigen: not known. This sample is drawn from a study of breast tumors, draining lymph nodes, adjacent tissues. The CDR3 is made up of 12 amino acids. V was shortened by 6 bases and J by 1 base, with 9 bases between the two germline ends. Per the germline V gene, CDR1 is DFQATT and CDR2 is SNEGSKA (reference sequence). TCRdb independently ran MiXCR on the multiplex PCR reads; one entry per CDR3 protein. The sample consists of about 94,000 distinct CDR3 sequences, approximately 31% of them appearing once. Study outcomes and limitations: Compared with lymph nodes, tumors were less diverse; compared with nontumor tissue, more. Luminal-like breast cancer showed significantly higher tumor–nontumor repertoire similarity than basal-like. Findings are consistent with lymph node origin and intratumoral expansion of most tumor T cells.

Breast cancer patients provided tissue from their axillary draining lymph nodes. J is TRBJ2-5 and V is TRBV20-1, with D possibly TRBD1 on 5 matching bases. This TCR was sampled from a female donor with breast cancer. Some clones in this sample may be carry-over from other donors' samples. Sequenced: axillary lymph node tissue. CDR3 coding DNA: TGCAGTGCCGTGCAGGGCCAAGAGACCCAGTACTTC. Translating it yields CSAVQGQETQYF.